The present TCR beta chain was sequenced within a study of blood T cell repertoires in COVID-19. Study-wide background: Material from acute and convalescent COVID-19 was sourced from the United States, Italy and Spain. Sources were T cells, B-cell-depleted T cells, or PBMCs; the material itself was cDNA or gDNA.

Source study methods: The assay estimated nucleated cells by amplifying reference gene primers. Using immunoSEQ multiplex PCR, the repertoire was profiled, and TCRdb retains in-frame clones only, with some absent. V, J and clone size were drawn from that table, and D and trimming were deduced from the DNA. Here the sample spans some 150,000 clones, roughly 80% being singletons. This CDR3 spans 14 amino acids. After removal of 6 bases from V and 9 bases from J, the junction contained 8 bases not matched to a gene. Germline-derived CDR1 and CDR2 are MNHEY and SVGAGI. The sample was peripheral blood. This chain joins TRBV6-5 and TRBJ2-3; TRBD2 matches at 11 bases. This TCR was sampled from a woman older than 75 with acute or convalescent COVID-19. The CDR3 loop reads CASSSLAGDGTQYF. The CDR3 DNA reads TGTGCCAGCAGCTCACTAGCGGGAGACGGGACGCAGTATTTT.